This T cell receptor beta chain was profiled in a study of T-cell memory formation after mild COVID-19. Overall study results and limits: Pre-infection memory showed some responding clones, and this suggested that cross-reactive memory joined. What remained unconfirmed was the SARS-CoV-2 specificity of second-wave clones peaking on day 37.

Using constant-segment primers, 5'RACE produced TCR alpha and TCR beta cDNA libraries carrying sample barcodes and UMIs. TCRdb re-called the 5' RACE reads with MiXCR, one entry per CDR3 protein. Altogether 550,000 to 600,000 distinct CDR3 sequences are present, 17% being singletons, with the ten largest covering roughly 7.8%. This clonotype has only a few counts. Its target is unknown. Germline V lookup: CDR1 SEHNR, CDR2 FQNEAQ (reference sequence). The CDR3 totals 15 residues. Trimming took off 4 bases at V and 3 bases at J, with 15 bases between the two ends. The TCR comes from an adult woman who had mild COVID-19 (a few samples of this study predate the infection). Cell type and time point are not known. V is TRBV7-9 and J is TRBJ1-1, with D possibly TRBD1 on 5 matching bases. The sample comprised PBMCs or a T cell subset sorted from them (not recorded which). The CDR3 DNA follows: TGTGCCAGCAGCTGGATAGGGGATGTGGACACTGAAGCTTTCTTT. Its translation is CASSWIGDVDTEAFF.